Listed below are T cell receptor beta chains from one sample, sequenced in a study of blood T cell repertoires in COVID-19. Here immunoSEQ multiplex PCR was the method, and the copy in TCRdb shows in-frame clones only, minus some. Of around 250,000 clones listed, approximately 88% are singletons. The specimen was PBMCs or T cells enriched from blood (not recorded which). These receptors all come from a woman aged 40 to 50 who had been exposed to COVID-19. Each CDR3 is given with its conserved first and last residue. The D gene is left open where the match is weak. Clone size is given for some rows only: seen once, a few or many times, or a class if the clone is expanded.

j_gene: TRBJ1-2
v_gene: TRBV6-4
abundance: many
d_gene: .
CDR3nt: TGTGCCAGCAGTCAGAGGGCGGACCCAAGCTATGGCTACACCTTC
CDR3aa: CASSQRADPSYGYTF

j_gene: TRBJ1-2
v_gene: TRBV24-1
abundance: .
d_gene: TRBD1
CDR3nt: TGTGCCACCAGTGAAATCGGGACAGGGGTTGAAGGCTACACCTTC
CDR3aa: CATSEIGTGVEGYTF

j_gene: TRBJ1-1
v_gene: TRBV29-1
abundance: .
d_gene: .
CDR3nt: TGCAGCGTTGGGGGGGGACCCAACACTGAAGCTTTCTTT
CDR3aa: CSVGGGPNTEAFF

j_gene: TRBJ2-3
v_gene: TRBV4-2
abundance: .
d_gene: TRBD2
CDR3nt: TGTGCCAGCAGCCAAACTAGCGGGGACACAGATACGCAGTATTTT
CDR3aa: CASSQTSGDTDTQYF

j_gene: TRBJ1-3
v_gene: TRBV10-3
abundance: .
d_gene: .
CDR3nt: TGTGCCATCAGTCGGGACATGACTGGAAACACCATATATTTT
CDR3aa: CAISRDMTGNTIYF

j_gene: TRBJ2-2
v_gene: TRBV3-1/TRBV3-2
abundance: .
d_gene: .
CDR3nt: TGTGCCAGCAGCGTGGCCCCCGGGGAGCTGTTTTTT
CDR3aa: CASSVAPGELFF

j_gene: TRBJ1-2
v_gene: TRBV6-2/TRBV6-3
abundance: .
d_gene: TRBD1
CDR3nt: TGTGCCAGCAGTTACGACAGGGCACGTGGCTACACCTTC
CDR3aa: CASSYDRARGYTF

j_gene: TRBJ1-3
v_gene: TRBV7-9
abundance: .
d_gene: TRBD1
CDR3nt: TGTGCCAGCAGCTTACCCCCGGGACAGAGAGGAAACACCATATATTTT
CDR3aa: CASSLPPGQRGNTIYF

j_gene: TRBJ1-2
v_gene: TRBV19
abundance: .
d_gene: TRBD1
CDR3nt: TGTGCCAGCACCGCAACAGGGGATTATATCTGGGGCTACACCTTC
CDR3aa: CASTATGDYIWGYTF

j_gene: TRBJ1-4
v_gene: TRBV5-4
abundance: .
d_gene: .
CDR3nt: TGTGCCAGCAGCTTGGAAGGGAGAGGTGAAAAACTGTTTTTT
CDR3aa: CASSLEGRGEKLFF

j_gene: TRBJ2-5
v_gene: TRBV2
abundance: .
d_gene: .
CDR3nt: TGTGCCAGCAGTGTTGGCCAGGCCAGAACCAAACAAGAGACCCAGTACTTC
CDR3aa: CASSVGQARTKQETQYF

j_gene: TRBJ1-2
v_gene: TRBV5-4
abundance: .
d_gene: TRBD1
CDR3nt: TGTGCCAGCAGCTTGGCCTATGGACAGGGTACCAGTAACTATGGCTACACCTTC
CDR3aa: CASSLAYGQGTSNYGYTF

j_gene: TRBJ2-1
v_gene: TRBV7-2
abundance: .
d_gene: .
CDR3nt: TGTGCCAGCAGCCCTCCGGTATCGGGCTACAATGAGCAGTTCTTC
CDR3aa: CASSPPVSGYNEQFF

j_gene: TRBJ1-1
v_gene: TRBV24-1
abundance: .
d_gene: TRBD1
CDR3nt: TGTGCCACCAGTGATCCAGGACAGGATGAAGCTTTCTTT
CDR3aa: CATSDPGQDEAFF

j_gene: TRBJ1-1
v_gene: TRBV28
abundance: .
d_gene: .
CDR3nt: TGTGCCAGCCGAGTACAGGACACTGAAGCTTTCTTT
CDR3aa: CASRVQDTEAFF

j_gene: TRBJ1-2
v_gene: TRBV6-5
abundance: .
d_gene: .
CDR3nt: TGTGCCACCAGGAGAGCAGACAGAACTAACTATGGCTACACCTTC
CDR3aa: CATRRADRTNYGYTF

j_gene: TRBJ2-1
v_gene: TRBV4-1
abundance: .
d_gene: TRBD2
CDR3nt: TGCGCCAGCAGCCTTACAGGACTAGCGGGTTACAATGAGCAGTTCTTC
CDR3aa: CASSLTGLAGYNEQFF

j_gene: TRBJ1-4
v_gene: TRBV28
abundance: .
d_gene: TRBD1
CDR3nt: TGTGCCAGCAGTTTTCCCGGGACAGGAACTGAAAAACTGTTTTTT
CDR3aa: CASSFPGTGTEKLFF

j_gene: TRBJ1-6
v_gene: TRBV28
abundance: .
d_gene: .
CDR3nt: TGTGCCAGCAGTTTAAGGGGCACCTATAATTCACCCCTCCACTTT
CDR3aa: CASSLRGTYNSPLHF

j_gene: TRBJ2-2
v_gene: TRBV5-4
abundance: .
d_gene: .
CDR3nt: TGTGCCGCAGGGACGAACACCGGGGAGCTGTTTTTT
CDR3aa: CAAGTNTGELFF

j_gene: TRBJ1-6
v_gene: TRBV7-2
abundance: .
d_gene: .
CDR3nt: TGTGCCAGCAGCTTAGCAGGGGATAATTCACCCCTCCACTTT
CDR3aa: CASSLAGDNSPLHF

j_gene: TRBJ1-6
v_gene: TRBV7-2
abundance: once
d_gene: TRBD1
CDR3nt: TGTGCCATAGTACAGGACAGGGGAATATCACCCCTCCACTTT
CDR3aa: CAIVQDRGISPLHF

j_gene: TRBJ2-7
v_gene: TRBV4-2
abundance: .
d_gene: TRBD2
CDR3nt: TGTGCCAGCAGCCACCCCTCCGGGGGGTACGAGCAGTACTTC
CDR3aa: CASSHPSGGYEQYF

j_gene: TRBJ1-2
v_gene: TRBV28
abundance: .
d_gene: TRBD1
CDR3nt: TGTGCCAGCAGTTTATGGGACAGGGGGTCCCATTTGGGGATTTGGACTAATGATGGCTACACCTTC
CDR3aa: CASSLWDRGSHLGIWTNDGYTF

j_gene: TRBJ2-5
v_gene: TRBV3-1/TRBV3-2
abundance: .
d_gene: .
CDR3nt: TGTGCCAGCAGCCAAGGGGGAGGAGAGACCCAGTACTTC
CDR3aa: CASSQGGGETQYF

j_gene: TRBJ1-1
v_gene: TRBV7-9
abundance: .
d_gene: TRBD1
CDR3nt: TGTGCCAGCAGCTTCTTATACCGGGACAGGGTTGAAGCTTTCTTT
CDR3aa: CASSFLYRDRVEAFF

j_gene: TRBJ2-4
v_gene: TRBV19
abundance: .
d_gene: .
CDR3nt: TGTGCCAGTAGTACATCGGGGAGAAAAAACATTCAGTACTTC
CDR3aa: CASSTSGRKNIQYF

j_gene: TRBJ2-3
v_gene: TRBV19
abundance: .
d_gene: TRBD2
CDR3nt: TGTGCCAGTAGTCCCCCGGGACTAGCGGGAGTTACAGATACGCAGTATTTT
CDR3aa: CASSPPGLAGVTDTQYF

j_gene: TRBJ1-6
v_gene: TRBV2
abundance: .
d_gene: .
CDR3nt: TGTGCCAGCAGTGAAGCTGGAGGGAATTCACCCCTCCACTTT
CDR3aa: CASSEAGGNSPLHF

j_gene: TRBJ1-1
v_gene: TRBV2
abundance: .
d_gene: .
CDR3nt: TGTGCCAGCAGTCCCCAGTTAGAAGCTTTCTTT
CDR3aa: CASSPQLEAFF

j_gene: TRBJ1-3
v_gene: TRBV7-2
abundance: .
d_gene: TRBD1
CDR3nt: TGTGCCAGCAGCTTCACAGGGGCGGACACCATATATTTT
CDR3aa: CASSFTGADTIYF

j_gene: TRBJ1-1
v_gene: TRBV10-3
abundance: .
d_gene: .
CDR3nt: TGTGCCATCAGTGAGTCGGCCATGGACACTGAAGCTTTCTTT
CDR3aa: CAISESAMDTEAFF

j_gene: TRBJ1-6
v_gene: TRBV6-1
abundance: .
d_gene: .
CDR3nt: TGTGCCAGCAGTGATGCGGGGCGGTATTCACCCCTCCACTTT
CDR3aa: CASSDAGRYSPLHF

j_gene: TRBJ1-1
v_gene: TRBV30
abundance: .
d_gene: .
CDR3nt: TGTGCCTGGAGTGTTTTCGACACTGAAGCTTTCTTT
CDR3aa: CAWSVFDTEAFF

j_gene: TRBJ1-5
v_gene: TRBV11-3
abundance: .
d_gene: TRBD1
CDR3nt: TGTGCCAGCAGCTTAAAACCCCTAGTTCCTGGGACAGGGCTACAGCCCCAGCATTTT
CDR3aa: CASSLKPLVPGTGLQPQHF

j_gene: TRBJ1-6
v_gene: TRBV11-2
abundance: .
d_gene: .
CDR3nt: TGTGCCAGCAGCTTAGAGCCCTTCAGAAGTTCACCCCTCCACTTT
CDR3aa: CASSLEPFRSSPLHF

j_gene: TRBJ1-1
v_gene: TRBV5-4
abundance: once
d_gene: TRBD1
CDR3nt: TGTGCCAGCAGCTCGACAGGGTTGAGAACTGAAGCTTTCTTT
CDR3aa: CASSSTGLRTEAFF

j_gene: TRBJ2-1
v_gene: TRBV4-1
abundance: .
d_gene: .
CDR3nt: TGCGCCAGCAGCCAAGGTACGGTCTCCTACAATGAGCAGTTCTTC
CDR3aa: CASSQGTVSYNEQFF

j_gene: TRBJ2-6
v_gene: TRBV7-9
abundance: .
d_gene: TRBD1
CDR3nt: TGTGCCAGCAGTAAAACTGACAGGGTCCAAGTCCTGACTTTC
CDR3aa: CASSKTDRVQVLTF

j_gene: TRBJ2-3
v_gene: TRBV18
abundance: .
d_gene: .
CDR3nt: TGTGCCAGCTCATCCGCCGCGACTAGGCTGACAGATACGCAGTATTTT
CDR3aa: CASSSAATRLTDTQYF

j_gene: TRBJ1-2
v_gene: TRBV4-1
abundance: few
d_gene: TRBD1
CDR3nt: TGCGCCAGCAGCCAAGGGTGGAAGGGGACAGGGGGCGTCGGCTATGGCTACACCTTC
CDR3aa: CASSQGWKGTGGVGYGYTF

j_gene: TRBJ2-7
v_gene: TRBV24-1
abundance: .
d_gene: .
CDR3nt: TGTGCCACCAGTGATCGAAATACCCTCGGCGAGCAGTACTTC
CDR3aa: CATSDRNTLGEQYF

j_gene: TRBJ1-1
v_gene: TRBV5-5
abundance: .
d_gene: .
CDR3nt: TGTGCCAGCAGCACAGGTCCCATGAACACTGAAGCTTTCTTT
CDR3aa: CASSTGPMNTEAFF

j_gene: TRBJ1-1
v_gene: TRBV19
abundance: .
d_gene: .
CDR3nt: TGTGCCAGTAGTAAGGGACATCCGAACACTGAAGCTTTCTTT
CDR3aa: CASSKGHPNTEAFF

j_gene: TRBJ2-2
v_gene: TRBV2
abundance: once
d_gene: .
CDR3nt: TGTGCCCCCAGACTAGTGTCTGGGGAGCTGTTTTTT
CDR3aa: CAPRLVSGELFF

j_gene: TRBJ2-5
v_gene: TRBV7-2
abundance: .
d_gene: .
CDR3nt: TGTGCCAGCAGCCAATTAGCGCAAGAGACCCAGTACTTC
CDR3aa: CASSQLAQETQYF

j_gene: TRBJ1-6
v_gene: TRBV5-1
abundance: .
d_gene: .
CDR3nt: TGTGCCAGCAGCTTGGAGTACGGTTCCCGGGGGGATCCCCTCCACTTT
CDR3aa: CASSLEYGSRGDPLHF

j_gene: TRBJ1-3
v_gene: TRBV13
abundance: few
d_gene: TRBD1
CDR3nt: TGTGCCAGCAGCCCGGACAGGGCCCTTGGAAACACCATATATTTT
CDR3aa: CASSPDRALGNTIYF

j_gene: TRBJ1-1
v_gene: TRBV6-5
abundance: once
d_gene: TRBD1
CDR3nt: TGTGCCAGCAGTTCGACGCAGGGGGGCACTGAAGCTTTCTTT
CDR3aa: CASSSTQGGTEAFF

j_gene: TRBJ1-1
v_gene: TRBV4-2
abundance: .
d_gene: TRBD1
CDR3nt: TGTGCCAGCAGCCATATGGACAGGGGGCGAGGTGAAGCTTTCTTT
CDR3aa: CASSHMDRGRGEAFF

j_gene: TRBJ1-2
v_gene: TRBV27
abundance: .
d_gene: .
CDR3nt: TGTGCCAGCAGTTATGGCGGCTATCATGGCTACACCTTC
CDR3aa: CASSYGGYHGYTF

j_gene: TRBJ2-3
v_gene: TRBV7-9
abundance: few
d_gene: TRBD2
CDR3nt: TGTGCCAGCAGATATTCCGGGACTAGCGGGACCACTAGCACAGATACGCAGTATTTT
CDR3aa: CASRYSGTSGTTSTDTQYF